This T cell receptor beta chain was sequenced for a study of CD8 T cells in Susac syndrome. Study observations and caveats: In Susac patients, clonal expansion was not detected in CD4+ cells.

This clonotype was seen a single time. Its antigen remains unidentified. V lost 3 bases and J lost 7, with 13 bases in between. This CDR3 region has 15 residues. RNA in amounts of roughly 0.5 to 1 ug was reverse transcribed with random hexamers. Multiplex PCR with immunoSEQ amplified the TCR beta CDR3 across 54 Vbeta and 13 Jbeta. TCRdb independently ran MiXCR on the immunoSEQ multiplex PCR reads; one entry per CDR3 protein. The sample consists of around 170,000 distinct CDR3 sequences, approximately 96% of them appearing once. Material: CD4+ T cells from PBMCs. This clonotype originated in a human donor with Susac syndrome. The rearrangement links TRBV12-3 or TRBV12-4 to TRBJ1-6; D is unresolved. CDR3 amino acids: CASSFVGSGNSPLHF. The DNA for the CDR3 is TGTGCCAGCAGTTTTGTGGGTTCTGGCAATTCACCCCTCCACTTT.